This TCR beta chain appears in the sequencing data of a study of identical twins. Findings and limits, study-wide: There was an excess of low generation probability in the out-of-frame alpha sequences that twins shared. With abundant cord blood beta clonotypes, insertions were fewer; memory repertoires showed no such pattern.

Each CDR3 protein is one row after TCRdb ran MiXCR on the 5' RACE reads. The sample holds approximately 690,000 distinct CDR3 sequences, approximately 6% seen once. A note on this clonotype: The antigen remains undetermined.

Per the germline V gene, CDR1 is SGHRS and CDR2 is YFSETQ. Trimming removed 0 bases at V and 9 bases at J, with 19 bases between. The CDR3 has 16 amino acids. The rearrangement links TRBV5-1 to TRBJ2-1, with a tentative D call TRBD2 (5 bases). This clonotype originated in a man aged 18 to 35 in good health. Sample: naive T cells sorted from blood. CDR3 sequence (DNA): TGCGCCAGCAGCTTGGCCGCAGTCGGGGTGTGGGGTGAGCAGTTCTTC. Protein sequence: CASSLAAVGVWGEQFF.